This T cell receptor (beta chain) was observed in a study of T cells after yellow fever vaccination. Study results and caveats: The CD4 and CD8 compartments had a small share of their clonotypes in common.

One entry per CDR3 protein results from TCRdb running MiXCR on the 5' RACE reads. The sample has about 130,000 distinct CDR3 sequences; more than 6% are singletons. This clonotype was seen ten or more times. Its target is not known. This sequence was found in a man between 18 and 35 years old who received the YFV17D yellow fever vaccine. The sample was CD4+ T cells sorted from PBMCs, taken 10 to 11 days after the first yellow fever vaccination.

The CDR3 protein is CASSPTGLNTEAFF. CDR3 sequence (DNA): TGTGCCAGCAGCCCGACAGGGTTGAACACTGAAGCTTTCTTT. This rearrangement joins TRBV7-9 to TRBJ1-1; 7 bases align to TRBD1. Germline lookup yields CDR1 SEHNR and CDR2 FQNEAQ (reference sequence). The CDR3 extends over 14 amino acids. Germline trimming cut 5 bases from V and 0 bases from J; bases unmatched to any gene: 3.